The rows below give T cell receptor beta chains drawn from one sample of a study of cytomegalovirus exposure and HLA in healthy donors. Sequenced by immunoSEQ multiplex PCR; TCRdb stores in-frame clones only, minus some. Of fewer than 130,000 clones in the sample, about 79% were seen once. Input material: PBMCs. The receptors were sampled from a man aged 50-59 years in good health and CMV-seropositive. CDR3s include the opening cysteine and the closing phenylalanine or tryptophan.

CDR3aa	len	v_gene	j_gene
CASSYPLEDTGELFF	15	TRBV6-6	TRBJ2-2
CASSIGAGGYEQFF	14	TRBV19	TRBJ2-1
CASSSGSLNTEAFF	14	TRBV7-3	TRBJ1-1
CASSDQRQFF	10	TRBV2	TRBJ2-1
CASSQDLTSRDF	12	TRBV4-2	TRBJ1-2
CASSLRGSTSYEQYF	15	TRBV28	TRBJ2-7
CASIPRASGRHNRNEQFF	18	TRBV7-3	TRBJ2-1
CASGGSGEKLFF	12	TRBV5-4	TRBJ1-4
CASSLDSPLYNEQFF	15	TRBV5-1	TRBJ2-1
CASSEIRQPASTDTQYF	17	TRBV6-1	TRBJ2-3
CASSGTGTDIQYF	13	TRBV19	TRBJ2-4
CVSGGTYYGYTF	12	TRBV6-1	TRBJ1-2
CASSTRDRVNTEAFF	15	TRBV5-4	TRBJ1-1
CASRQGNEQYF	11	TRBV6-5	TRBJ2-7
CASSFSGRNNYEQYF	15	TRBV5-1	TRBJ2-7
CASSSSTQGAEAFF	14	TRBV9	TRBJ1-1
CASSSGTSSPLGEQYF	16	TRBV5-4	TRBJ2-7
CASSHRFGRGLQETQYF	17	TRBV5-4	TRBJ2-5
CASSPQRRENSPLHF	15	TRBV4-1	TRBJ1-6
CASSETGVMNTEAFF	15	TRBV6-1	TRBJ1-1
CASSLSRGNYGYTF	14	TRBV27	TRBJ1-2
CASSMEGTGELFF	13	TRBV19	TRBJ2-2
CASSPPVSTEAFF	13	TRBV27	TRBJ1-1
CARNPSGRVYEQYF	14	TRBV30	TRBJ2-7
CASSRDRLSYEQYF	14	TRBV11-2	TRBJ2-7
CAWSKWTSGNFIEQFF	16	TRBV30	TRBJ2-1
CAISHPTSGYTDTQYF	16	TRBV10-3	TRBJ2-3
CSALSGNTIYF	11	TRBV20-1	TRBJ1-3
CASSYLGAEDGYTF	14	TRBV6-5	TRBJ1-2
CASSLGAGSYNEQFF	15	TRBV7-2	TRBJ2-1
CASSLGPRQGGNTIYF	16	TRBV5-1	TRBJ1-3
CASSLVAGGGNQPQHF	16	TRBV7-2	TRBJ1-5
CASSGAGGGYEQYF	14	TRBV19	TRBJ2-7
CAWSLVSEGYTF	12	TRBV30	TRBJ1-2
CASSTRQGRTDTQYF	15	TRBV19	TRBJ2-3
CAIRPQGGTEAFF	13	TRBV10-3	TRBJ1-1
CASRGLAGGWDTGELFF	17	TRBV19	TRBJ2-2
CASSGHPSGEQYF	13	TRBV19	TRBJ2-7
CASNSEGGGGYGYTF	15	TRBV28	TRBJ1-2
CATSEPATSGGPYSTDTQYF	20	TRBV15	TRBJ2-3